This T cell receptor (beta chain) was found in a study of tumor-infiltrating lymphocytes in primary liver carcinoma (dated by TCRdb to the late 2010s). Background on the whole study: The five patients, three men and two women aged 30 to 69 years, had hepatocellular carcinoma (four) or combined HCC and intrahepatic cholangiocarcinoma (one). For each liver tumor, the study sampled five regions along with adjacent normal tissue and blood, and applied TCRbeta repertoire sequencing, expression microarrays and whole-exome sequencing. TCRbeta repertoire sequencing covered roughly 35 specimens from 5 patients: roughly 25 tumor regions, 5 adjacent noncancerous liver tissues and 5 peripheral blood samples. The five patients had tumors staged T1-T3 N0M0, with maximum diameters ranging from 4.2 to 10 cm. High reproducibility was observed for the technical replicate repertoires, with mean shared-clone rates roughly 0.92 and correlation coefficients above 0.95. Roughly 3.65 to 7.13 million productive TCRbeta reads were obtained per sample, and no significant difference in read depth was found between tissue types. The full study reports these points: Only the TCR beta chain was sequenced, so true repertoire diversity is likely underestimated because unpaired alpha chains were not captured. Only a few patients were included in the study, and the authors note that the findings should be validated in a larger study. Consistent with antigen-driven expansion, pairs of tumor regions showed higher repertoire overlap (mean approximately 35%) than either tumor-adjacent pairs (approximately 17%) or tumor-blood pairs (approximately 15%). Bulk unsorted samples precluded comparing CD4+ and CD8+ T cell repertoires. The top 250 clones accounted for a significantly greater share of the repertoire in tumors than in blood (p = 0.039).

Total RNA and DNA were co-extracted without cell sorting from 20-30 mg of bulk tissue using the AllPrep DNA/RNA mini kit. Between November 2015 and early 2016, a few patients in China with histopathologically diagnosed primary liver carcinoma had their tumors surgically resected. At the time of sampling, the patients were treatment-naive and had chronic HBV infection. Fresh tumor and adjacent tissue pieces were bisected; one half was stored in RNAlater at -80°C, the other sent for histology. The germline V gene (reference sequence) gives CDR1 as PRHDT and CDR2 as FYEKMQ. V is pared back by 4 bases and J by 4 bases, with 19 bases lying between the germline termini. Including the terminal cysteine and phenylalanine, the CDR3 comprises 16 residues. Only the CDR3 part of the read is kept: 48 bases, read in frame from the first base. Starting from approximately 0.5 ug total RNA, TCRbeta-specific cDNA was produced by reverse transcription with a constant-region primer and ProtoScript II reverse transcriptase. Construction of the TCRbeta libraries relied on three nested rounds of multiplex PCR, following a slightly modified ARM-PCR procedure. The first two PCR rounds used multiplex TRBV1-TRBV30 forward primers with a Cbeta reverse primer, each for approximately 9 cycles. A final 25-cycle PCR with Deep VentR polymerase added sample barcodes and Illumina adapters. Amplicons of 200-500 bp were gel-purified with a QIAquick gel extraction kit before sequencing. TCRbeta amplicons were sequenced on an Illumina HiSeq 2500 with 250-bp paired-end reads. As for the authors' bioinformatics: Reads were quality-trimmed with Trimmomatic v0.33, and paired reads were merged with FLASH v1.2.11 to recover full CDR3 sequences. MiGEC v1.2.1b assigned V, D and J germline segments to the rearranged TCRbeta sequences. Clonotype statistics, along with Shannon-Wiener diversity indices, were calculated using VDJtools v1.0.0. Except for diversity analysis, only each sample's 250 most abundant clonotypes were used in subsequent analyses to reduce sampling bias. TCRdb cleaned the public reads at Q25 with fastp, built clones with MiXCR and kept in-frame beta chains. Rows with a matching CDR3 protein are joined into one entry that keeps the most common DNA and genes. None of the V and J calls come from the authors' own analysis; TCRdb made them. The sample table contains some 87,000 distinct CDR3 sequences; only one count was recorded for 68% of them. Of the sample, approximately 30% falls within the top ten clones.

With regard to this clonotype: The antigen it binds to is not known. A much larger clone sits a single nucleotide away, making a read error possible.

The clonotype originates from a man aged 35-49 years with primary liver carcinoma and hepatitis B virus infection. The chain is made from TRBV13 and TRBJ1-2, with TRBD1 perhaps the D gene, on 5 matching bases. The source material was tumor-adjacent normal liver tissue. The CDR3 amino acid sequence is: CASSYFYRKQGYGYTF. The nucleotide sequence is given as TGTGCCAGCAGCTACTTTTACAGGAAGCAGGGCTATGGCTACACCTTC.